The rows below give T cell receptor beta chains drawn from one sample of a study of shared clonotypes between healthy human individuals. Clones were sequenced by immunoSEQ multiplex PCR, and TCRdb holds only the in-frame ones, with some missing. Here the sample spans almost 700,000 clones, 90% to 95% being singletons. The sequenced sample consisted of naive CD8+ T cells sorted from blood. Receptor source: a man aged 30 to 45 in good health. The CDR3 runs from the conserved cysteine through the conserved F or W. The order of the fields is clone size, D gene, V gene, J gene, CDR3 DNA, CDR3 protein. D genes are given only for firm matches. The listing skips clone size in some rows; elsewhere it reads once, few, many or a size class.

size: -; D: -; V: TRBV7-9; J: TRBJ2-7; DNA: TGTGCCAGCAGCCCCCCGCGAGCAGGGACCTACGAGCAGTACTTC; CDR3: CASSPPRAGTYEQYF
size: -; D: TRBD1; V: TRBV27; J: TRBJ2-1; DNA: TGTGCCAGCAGTGGACAGGGGGCACCTTACAATGAGCAGTTCTTC; CDR3: CASSGQGAPYNEQFF
size: -; D: -; V: TRBV27; J: TRBJ2-7; DNA: TGTGCCAGCAGTTCAACGAGCGTCGGGAGTAGCTCCTACGAGCAGTACTTC; CDR3: CASSSTSVGSSSYEQYF
size: -; D: -; V: TRBV7-2; J: TRBJ1-2; DNA: TGTGCCAATGGGGGCAGAGGGTTCTATGGCTACACCTTC; CDR3: CANGGRGFYGYTF
size: -; D: TRBD1; V: TRBV18; J: TRBJ2-1; DNA: TGTGCCAGCTCACGGGTCCGGGACAGGGACAATGAGCAGTTCTTC; CDR3: CASSRVRDRDNEQFF
size: -; D: TRBD1; V: TRBV5-1; J: TRBJ2-7; DNA: TGCGCCAGCAGCTTGGGGACAGGGACCTACGAGCAGTACTTC; CDR3: CASSLGTGTYEQYF
size: -; D: TRBD2; V: TRBV4-3; J: TRBJ2-1; DNA: TGCGCCAGCAGCCAAGATCGCGGACTAGCGCATTACAATGAGCAGTTCTTC; CDR3: CASSQDRGLAHYNEQFF
size: -; D: TRBD2; V: TRBV7-9; J: TRBJ2-7; DNA: TGTGCCAGCAGCCGGACTAGCGGGAGTAAAGTCCACGAGCAGTACTTC; CDR3: CASSRTSGSKVHEQYF
size: -; D: TRBD2; V: TRBV7-9; J: TRBJ2-5; DNA: TGTGCCAGCAGCTCATCGACTAGCGGGAGAGTCGAGACCCAGTACTTC; CDR3: CASSSSTSGRVETQYF
size: -; D: -; V: TRBV28; J: TRBJ1-1; DNA: TGTGCCAGCAGTTTTGGACAGTTGAACACTGAAGCTTTCTTT; CDR3: CASSFGQLNTEAFF
size: -; D: -; V: TRBV7-9; J: TRBJ2-5; DNA: TGTGCCAGCAGCTCTCCGGGAGAAGAGACCCAGTACTTC; CDR3: CASSSPGEETQYF
size: -; D: TRBD2; V: TRBV7-3; J: TRBJ2-1; DNA: TGTGCCAGCAGCTTAAGGGGGACTAGCGGCTCCTACAATGAGCAGTTCTTC; CDR3: CASSLRGTSGSYNEQFF
size: -; D: TRBD1; V: TRBV2; J: TRBJ2-7; DNA: TGTGCCAGCAGCCCGACAGGGTCTCATTCCTACGAGCAGTACTTC; CDR3: CASSPTGSHSYEQYF
size: -; D: TRBD1; V: TRBV7-9; J: TRBJ1-1; DNA: TGTGCCAGCAGCCAAGGGACAGGGGACGCTTTCTTT; CDR3: CASSQGTGDAFF
size: once; D: -; V: TRBV4-3; J: TRBJ2-5; DNA: TGCGCCAGCAGCGCCCACAGGGTGGCAGAGACCCAGTACTTC; CDR3: CASSAHRVAETQYF
size: once; D: TRBD2; V: TRBV28; J: TRBJ2-2; DNA: TGTGCCAGCAGTATCAGACTAGCGGGACGTGGCACCGGGGAGCTGTTTTTT; CDR3: CASSIRLAGRGTGELFF
size: -; D: -; V: TRBV5-4; J: TRBJ2-2; DNA: TGTGCCAGCAGCCCGGGCGAAGGGTTTAACACCGGGGAGCTGTTTTTT; CDR3: CASSPGEGFNTGELFF
size: -; D: -; V: TRBV7-9; J: TRBJ1-1; DNA: TGTGCCAGCAGCCAACGGGACGAACCGAACACTGAAGCTTTCTTT; CDR3: CASSQRDEPNTEAFF
size: -; D: TRBD1; V: TRBV29-1; J: TRBJ2-5; DNA: TGCAGCGTTGAACTAAAAGGGACAGGGAGGGAGACCCAGTACTTC; CDR3: CSVELKGTGRETQYF
size: -; D: -; V: TRBV21-1; J: TRBJ1-5; DNA: TGTGCCAGCAGTCTACACCCGACAGGGGCCGAGAGTAGCAATCAGCCCCAGCATTTT; CDR3: CASSLHPTGAESSNQPQHF
size: once; D: -; V: TRBV27; J: TRBJ1-2; DNA: TGTGCCAGCAGTTCCGGGTCGGATTACTATGGCTACACCTTC; CDR3: CASSSGSDYYGYTF
size: -; D: TRBD1; V: TRBV11-3; J: TRBJ2-7; DNA: TGTGCCAGCAGCTACGGGACAGGGGCGTCCTACGAGCAGTACTTC; CDR3: CASSYGTGASYEQYF
size: once; D: TRBD2; V: TRBV2; J: TRBJ2-1; DNA: TGTGCCAGCAGAAGAGCAAGCGGGAGCTCCTACAATGAGCAGTTCTTC; CDR3: CASRRASGSSYNEQFF
size: once; D: -; V: TRBV27; J: TRBJ2-2; DNA: TGTGCCAGCAGTTTATCGGCTAGGATACGAAAAACGTCGAACACCGGGGAGCTGTTTTTT; CDR3: CASSLSARIRKTSNTGELFF
size: -; D: TRBD2; V: TRBV27; J: TRBJ2-7; DNA: TGTGCCAGCAGTTTAATAAGTAGCGGGAGTAGGAAAAACGAGCAGTACTTC; CDR3: CASSLISSGSRKNEQYF
size: -; D: -; V: TRBV27; J: TRBJ2-5; DNA: TGTGCCAGCAGTCCCCTAACTGACCAAGAGACCCAGTACTTC; CDR3: CASSPLTDQETQYF
size: -; D: TRBD2; V: TRBV6-6; J: TRBJ2-5; DNA: TGTGCCAGCAGTTCGGGAGGGGTAGAGACCCAGTACTTC; CDR3: CASSSGGVETQYF
size: -; D: -; V: TRBV25-1; J: TRBJ1-5; DNA: TGTGCCAGCAGTGAGGACGCAAATCAGCCCCAGCATTTT; CDR3: CASSEDANQPQHF